The 17 T cell receptor beta chains given below trace back to one sample, sequenced in a study of blood T cell repertoires in COVID-19. TCRdb's table, derived via immunoSEQ multiplex PCR, lists solely in-frame clones and lacks some. The top ten hold 0.95% to 1.5% of the sample, which has about 170,000 clones, roughly 88% seen once. The sample was peripheral blood. The source of these receptors is a man in his sixties who had recovered from COVID-19.

The chain is built from TRBV3-1 (or the pseudogene TRBV3-2) and TRBJ1-1; a weak D match, TRBD1 (6 bases). The CDR3 spans 14 residues. V gave up 5 bases and J gave up 6 bases, with 16 bases separating them. Germline loops: CDR1 LGHDT, CDR2 YNNKEL (reference sequence). The CDR3 DNA is TGTGCCAGCAGCTTCCGGGCAGGGGACGCTGAAGCTTTCTTT. This sequence encodes CASSFRAGDAEAFF.

The chain recombines TRBV9 with TRBJ2-5, with 14 nucleotides matching TRBD2. The CDR3 runs to 21 residues. The V gene's germline CDR1 is SGDLS and CDR2 YYNGEE. Trimming removed 5 bases from V and 3 bases from J; junction bases left unmatched: 21. DNA of the CDR3: TGTGCCAGCAGTCGAAAGACTAGCGGGGGGGAGCACCTAAAGATAGAAGAGACCCAGTACTTC. This translates into CASSRKTSGGEHLKIEETQYF.

The V and J genes are TRBV5-6 and TRBJ2-3; 10 nucleotides align to TRBD2. Trimming took 5 bases from V and 2 from J; bases not matched to a gene: 8. The CDR3 extends over 16 amino acids. Germline values: CDR1 SGHDT, CDR2 YYEEEE. Here the CDR3 DNA reads TGTGCCAGCAGACCTTTACTAGCGGGGTACACAGATACGCAGTATTTT. It encodes CASRPLLAGYTDTQYF.

There are a few counts of this clone. This sequence joins TRBV19 and TRBJ1-5; D is perhaps TRBD1 (5 bases). Germline CDR1 is LNHDA and CDR2 is SQIVND (reference sequence). The CDR3 runs 13 residues. With 5 bases removed from V and 7 bases from J, the gap between germline ends came to 12 bases. CDR3: CASSPGLEQPQHF. Written as DNA, the CDR3 is TGTGCCAGTAGTCCAGGGCTGGAGCAGCCCCAGCATTTT.

V gene TRBV5-1 combines with J gene TRBJ1-5; D gene ambiguous. Trimming removed 0 bases at V and 6 bases at J, with 7 bases between. The CDR3 totals 13 residues. Germline CDR1 is SGHRS and CDR2 is YFSETQ. The CDR3 bases are TGCGCCAGCAGCTTGGTTTACGGTCAGCCCCAGCATTTT. This translates into CASSLVYGQPQHF.

This chain uses TRBV7-2 with TRBJ2-3, with a weak D call TRBD2 (6 bases). CDR3 length equals 14 residues. Germline CDR1 is SGHTA and CDR2 is FQGNSA. V was shortened by 4 bases and J by 6 bases, with 14 bases between the two germline ends. In DNA, the CDR3 is TGTGCCAGCAGCTCCACGCTGGAGGGCGATACGCAGTATTTT. Translated, it gives CASSSTLEGDTQYF.

The chain has TRBV3-1 (or the pseudogene TRBV3-2) and TRBJ2-2; D might be TRBD2 (6 bases). V lost 6 bases to trimming and J lost 3 bases, with 8 bases between them. Germline V gives CDR1 LGHDT, CDR2 YNNKEL (reference sequence). The CDR3 contains 13 residues. This CDR3 reads CASSRDYTGELFF. CDR3 in DNA: TGTGCCAGCAGTCGGGACTACACCGGGGAGCTGTTTTTT.

The rearrangement joins TRBV6-5 to TRBJ1-1; 9 bases are a match to TRBD1. Per germline, CDR1 MNHEY and CDR2 SVGAGI. With 7 bases clipped from V and 2 bases from J, the junction kept 8 bases outside the gene matches. The CDR3 has 15 residues. CDR3 nucleotides: TGTGCCAGCAACCGGGACAGGGAGACCAACACTGAAGCTTTCTTT. Translated: CASNRDRETNTEAFF.

This sequence joins TRBV11-2 and TRBJ2-1; the match to TRBD2 covers 9 bases. The V gene's germline CDR1 is SGHAT and CDR2 FQNNGV. Losses at the gene ends were 6 bases for V and 5 bases for J; bases not matched to a gene: 8. CDR3 size: 15 residues. This CDR3 reads CASSRLAGSDNEQFF. Here the CDR3 DNA reads TGTGCCAGCAGTCGGCTAGCGGGGAGTGACAATGAGCAGTTCTTC.

The chain couples TRBV6-2 or TRBV6-3 to TRBJ1-4; 10 bases map to TRBD1. Looked up from germline, CDR1 is MNHEY and CDR2 is SVGEGT. After removal of 5 bases from V and 0 bases from J, the junction contained 6 bases not matched to a gene. The CDR3 has 17 amino acids. In DNA, the CDR3 is TGTGCCAGCAGTCGGGACAGGGGAATGGCAACTAATGAAAAACTGTTTTTT. Its translation: CASSRDRGMATNEKLFF.

The chain combines TRBV19 with TRBJ1-5, with no clear D. The CDR3 is 15 amino acids. Trimming pared 5 bases from V and 2 bases from J, leaving 13 bases between. Germline CDR1 and CDR2: LNHDA and SQIVND (reference sequence). The CDR3: CASSPLSGGNQPQHF. CDR3 nucleotides: TGTGCCAGTAGTCCGCTCAGCGGGGGCAATCAGCCCCAGCATTTT.

The V call is TRBV19, the J call TRBJ2-2, with 9 bases lining up with TRBD1. V lost 6 bases and J lost 6; bases outside the gene matches: 11. Germline values: CDR1 LNHDA, CDR2 SQIVND (reference sequence). The CDR3 runs to 16 residues. CDR3 nucleotides: TGTGCCAGTAGCCCTCAAACAGGGGGCCCTCCCGGGGAGCTGTTTTTT. Protein product: CASSPQTGGPPGELFF.

Notes on this clone: Other DNA sequences in the same sample also yield this CDR3. This chain connects TRBV7-9 to TRBJ1-1, with a weak D call TRBD1 (6 bases). CDR3 size: 14 residues. Germline V gene sequence: CDR1 SEHNR, CDR2 FQNEAQ (reference sequence). V was trimmed by 3 bases and J by 5 bases, leaving 13 bases between them. The CDR3 DNA reads TGTGCCAGCAGCTTGAGACAGGTAGGAACTGAAGCTTTCTTT. It encodes CASSLRQVGTEAFF.

The chain uses TRBV27 and TRBJ2-5; D is possibly TRBD1 (5 bases). Germline assignment: CDR1 MNHEY and CDR2 SMNVEV (reference sequence). Trimming cost V 0 bases and J 0 bases, with 20 bases left between them. The CDR3 runs to 19 residues. CDR3 sequence: CASSLSKLVGRAYQETQYF. CDR3 nucleotide sequence: TGTGCCAGCAGTTTATCGAAATTGGTGGGCAGGGCGTACCAAGAGACCCAGTACTTC.

J is TRBJ1-5 and V is TRBV3-1 (or the pseudogene TRBV3-2); no definite D call. Germline V lookup: CDR1 LGHDT, CDR2 YNNKEL (reference sequence). The CDR3 spans 15 residues. Trimming removed 0 bases at V and 4 bases at J, with 10 bases between. Here the CDR3 DNA reads TGTGCCAGCAGCCAAGATTCCACACCTAATCAGCCCCAGCATTTT. This encodes CASSQDSTPNQPQHF.

This chain links TRBV7-9 with TRBJ2-7, with 9 bases matching TRBD2. The CDR3 consists of 15 residues. Germline CDR1 is SEHNR and CDR2 is FQNEAQ (reference sequence). With V trimmed by 0 bases and J by 4 bases, 4 bases remained unmatched. CDR3 sequence reads: CASSLAVAGAYEQYF. CDR3 DNA sequence: TGTGCCAGCAGCTTAGCGGTAGCGGGGGCATACGAGCAGTACTTC.

J is TRBJ1-2 and V is TRBV6-5; no firm D call. Between the trimmed V and J ends, which lost 7 bases and 5 bases, there was a span of 20 bases. The CDR3 contains 15 residues. Germline V CDR1 and CDR2: MNHEY, SVGAGI. Written as DNA, the CDR3 is TGTGCCAGCATATTCGACCCAAACACGGGATATGGCTACACCTTC. Its protein product is CASIFDPNTGYGYTF.